The T cell receptor beta chain under discussion was sequenced for a study of OX40 agonist ivuxolimab in advanced cancers. Study summary: Melanoma, hepatocellular carcinoma, head and neck or renal cell cancer occurred in dose-escalation patients.

Germline lookup yields CDR1 SQVTM and CDR2 ANQGSEA. This CDR3 is 13 amino acids long. V lost 2 bases and J lost 4; bases outside the gene matches: 5. Data came from immunoSEQ multiplex PCR; TCRdb stores just in-frame clones and leaves some out. The sample lists roughly 50,000 clones; more than 85% were seen once. Systemic immunosuppression or autoimmune disease history was grounds to exclude patients. Peripheral blood came from all dose cohorts at three timepoints. The source was CD4+ or CD8+ T cells sorted from blood, collected in a trial of the OX40 agonist ivuxolimab. The chain carries TRBV29-1 and TRBJ2-7, with 7 bases lining up with TRBD2. The TCR originated in an adult with an advanced solid tumor such as melanoma, head and neck, liver or kidney cancer. CDR3 sequence: CSVEKAGEYEQYF. The DNA of the CDR3 is TGCAGCGTTGAAAAGGCGGGAGAGTACGAGCAGTACTTC.